A single sample gave rise to the 30 T cell receptor beta chains below, sequenced in a study of T cell responses to AZD1222 COVID-19 vaccine (dated by TCRdb to about 2021). Interpreted using the paper, the time point label stands for: about 28 days (+/-7) after the second vaccine dose. The library was built by means of the immunoSEQ multiplex PCR assay. TCRdb retrieved this table from immuneACCESS and kept in-frame rearrangements only. Not all clones are present; in checked studies, unresolved V genes account for under half, and no reason is known for the remainder. For this sample the table gives 150,000 to 200,000 clones, of which approximately 89% were detected only once. The ten top clones hold approximately 3.7% of the sample. The specimen comprised peripheral blood, sampled 28 days after the second AZD1222 dose. The receptor source for this set is an adult who received the AZD1222 COVID-19 vaccine.

This rearrangement joins TRBV30 to TRBJ2-7; 11 bases align to TRBD1. The germline V gene has CDR1 GTSNPN and CDR2 SVGIG (reference sequence). V was pared by 1 base and J by 6 bases, with 5 bases of the junction left unmatched. The CDR3 totals 14 residues. CDR3 sequence (DNA): TGTGCCTGGAGTGGGGGACAGGGGGTCTCCGAGCAGTACTTC. Its translation is CAWSGGQGVSEQYF.

The rearrangement uses TRBV2 and TRBJ2-7; D ambiguous. The CDR3 sequence is 12 residues long. In germline, CDR1 is SNHLY, CDR2 FYNNEI. V was shortened by 3 bases and J by 6 bases, with 9 bases between the two germline ends. DNA of the CDR3: TGTGCCAGCAGTGACAGTAGGCGCGAGCAGTACTTC. It encodes CASSDSRREQYF.

The chain has TRBV10-3 and TRBJ1-1; 7 bases line up with TRBD1. Trimming removed 10 bases from V and 0 bases from J; junction bases left unmatched: 8. CDR1 and CDR2 from the germline V gene are ENHRY and SYGVKD. The CDR3 runs to 14 residues. Here the CDR3 reads CASLPGGMNTEAFF. The CDR3 DNA follows: TGTGCCAGTCTACCAGGGGGGATGAACACTGAAGCTTTCTTT.

As DNA, the CDR3 is TGTGCCAGCAGCGTAGGTCCCTTAGTGGGCACTGAAGCTTTCTTT. Protein: CASSVGPLVGTEAFF. V usage is TRBV9 and J usage is TRBJ1-1; D gene unclear. The germline gives CDR1 SGDLS, CDR2 YYNGEE. V was cut by 0 bases and J by 4 bases, with 13 bases left in between. The CDR3 runs to 15 residues.

This rearrangement joins TRBV28 to TRBJ2-5; no clear D gene. The length of the CDR3 is 15 residues. The V end was cut by 7 bases, the J end by 5 bases, with 20 bases between. Per germline, CDR1 MDHEN and CDR2 SYDVKM. Here the CDR3 reads CASNLRAVGAETQYF. DNA of the CDR3: TGTGCCAGCAACCTTAGGGCGGTCGGAGCGGAGACCCAGTACTTC. The full variable domain, rest sourced from reference TRBV28 and TRBJ2-5, is DVKVTQSSRYLVKRTGEKVFLECVQDMDHENMFWYRQDPGLGLRLIYFSYDVKMKEKGDIPEGYSVSREKKERFSLILESASTNQTSMYLCASNLRAVGAETQYFGPGTRLLVL.

The chain combines TRBV20-1 with TRBJ1-2; unclear D gene. CDR3 length equals 11 residues. The germline gives CDR1 DFQATT, CDR2 SNEGSKA (reference sequence). Trimming cost V 6 bases and J 3 bases, with 8 bases left between them. As DNA, the CDR3 is TGCAGTGCCAGAACAGACTATGGCTACACCTTC. This codes for CSARTDYGYTF.

V is TRBV3-1 (or the pseudogene TRBV3-2) and J is TRBJ2-7; the match to TRBD2 covers 10 bases. The ends lost 0 bases at V and 2 bases at J; junction bases unmatched: 4. The CDR3 has 16 amino acids. CDR1 is LGHDT, CDR2 YNNKEL, per germline (reference sequence). Here the CDR3 DNA reads TGTGCCAGCAGCCAAGATCGAGCGGGAGGGCCCTACGAGCAGTACTTC. Protein sequence: CASSQDRAGGPYEQYF.

This chain uses TRBV7-9 with TRBJ1-2; TRBD1 agrees at 7 bases. The germline V gene encodes CDR1 SEHNR and CDR2 FQNEAQ (reference sequence). The J segment lost 5 bases and the V segment lost 1 base, leaving 4 bases of the junction unmatched. The CDR3 is 14 residues long. This chain's CDR3 is CASSLDRGWYGYTF. CDR3 sequence (DNA): TGTGCCAGCAGCTTAGACAGGGGTTGGTATGGCTACACCTTC.

The rearrangement links TRBV10-3 to TRBJ2-2; 10 positions agree with TRBD2. V dropped 5 bases and J dropped 1; count of bases not matched to a gene: 4. Germline assignment: CDR1 ENHRY and CDR2 SYGVKD. The CDR3 is made up of 16 amino acids. CDR3 coding DNA: TGTGCCATCAGTCCCTTAGCGGGAGGGAACACCGGGGAGCTGTTTTTT. It yields the protein CAISPLAGGNTGELFF.

The V and J genes are TRBV28 and TRBJ1-5; no definite D call. Per germline, CDR1 MDHEN and CDR2 SYDVKM. V lost 9 bases and J 1 base, leaving 10 bases between the germline ends. The CDR3 length is 13 residues. For the CDR3, the DNA is TGTGCCAGTTTTTTAAGGAGCAATCAGCCCCAGCATTTT. Its protein is CASFLRSNQPQHF.

The chain links TRBV28 to TRBJ2-7; D is uncertain. V lost 1 base to trimming and J lost 0 bases, with 13 bases between them. In germline, CDR1 is MDHEN, CDR2 SYDVKM. The CDR3 extends over 16 amino acids. CDR3 amino acids: CASSLSGLDFSYEQYF. The DNA for the CDR3 is TGTGCCAGCAGTTTATCGGGTTTGGATTTCTCCTACGAGCAGTACTTC. Full variable domain (missing parts from reference TRBV28 and TRBJ2-7): DVKVTQSSRYLVKRTGEKVFLECVQDMDHENMFWYRQDPGLGLRLIYFSYDVKMKEKGDIPEGYSVSREKKERFSLILESASTNQTSMYLCASSLSGLDFSYEQYFGPGTRLTVT.

The chain recombines TRBV4-2 with TRBJ2-7; D possibly corresponds to TRBD2 (5 bases). Germline assignment: CDR1 LGHNA and CDR2 YNFKEQ. V lost 1 base and J 3 bases, leaving 10 bases between the germline ends. The CDR3 length is 14 residues. The chain's CDR3 is CASSQVPAVYEQYF. The DNA for the CDR3 is TGTGCCAGCAGCCAAGTGCCAGCGGTCTACGAGCAGTACTTC.

The chain joins TRBV6-5 to TRBJ1-2, with D hard to call. The length of the CDR3 is 14 residues. Per germline, CDR1 MNHEY and CDR2 SVGAGI. V was pared by 2 bases and J by 4 bases, with 11 bases between. CDR3 sequence reads: CASSYAWAGYGYTF. The CDR3 coding sequence is TGTGCCAGCAGTTACGCGTGGGCTGGCTATGGCTACACCTTC.

The rearrangement links TRBV2 to TRBJ1-5, with D perhaps TRBD1 (5 bases). The CDR3 totals 14 residues. Germline CDR1 and CDR2: SNHLY and FYNNEI. V lost 3 bases to trimming and J lost 5 bases, with 11 bases between them. The DNA of the CDR3 is TGTGCCAGCAGTGAGGGGCACAGTCATCAGCCCCAGCATTTT. It codes for CASSEGHSHQPQHF.

This clone was seen just once. The chain employs TRBV18 and TRBJ2-1; D is uncertain. The CDR3 has 13 amino acids. Looked up from germline, CDR1 is KGHSH and CDR2 is LQKENI. V gave up 2 bases and J gave up 4 bases, with 6 bases separating them. CDR3 sequence reads: CASSPSKYNEQFF. CDR3 nucleotides: TGTGCCAGCTCACCATCGAAGTACAATGAGCAGTTCTTC.

This clone was observed a single time. The rearrangement uses TRBV28 and TRBJ2-3; 9 nucleotides line up with TRBD1. The CDR3 spans 15 residues. V dropped 2 bases and J dropped 5; count of bases not matched to a gene: 5. Germline assignment: CDR1 MDHEN and CDR2 SYDVKM. Here the CDR3 reads CASSLPGQGKDTQYF. For the CDR3, the DNA is TGTGCCAGCAGTTTACCGGGACAGGGCAAAGATACGCAGTATTTT. Using reference TRBV28 and TRBJ2-3 for the parts outside the CDR3, the full variable domain is DVKVTQSSRYLVKRTGEKVFLECVQDMDHENMFWYRQDPGLGLRLIYFSYDVKMKEKGDIPEGYSVSREKKERFSLILESASTNQTSMYLCASSLPGQGKDTQYFGPGTRLTVL.

The V call is TRBV19, the J call TRBJ2-5, with TRBD1 identical over 7 bases. Germline V gene lookup returns CDR1 LNHDA and CDR2 SQIVND (reference sequence). After removal of 6 bases from V and 2 bases from J, the junction contained 6 bases not matched to a gene. This CDR3 region has 14 residues. The CDR3 coding sequence is TGTGCCAGTAGCGACAGGGTTCTTCAAGAGACCCAGTACTTC. Its translation is CASSDRVLQETQYF.

V usage is TRBV10-1 and J usage is TRBJ2-1, with 9 bases matching TRBD2. The length of the CDR3 is 15 residues. Germline CDR1 reads WNHNN; CDR2 reads SYGVQD (reference sequence). V lost 2 bases and J lost 4; bases outside the gene matches: 3. The CDR3 here is CASSEGLAGYNEQFF. CDR3 in DNA: TGCGCCAGCAGTGAGGGGCTAGCGGGGTACAATGAGCAGTTCTTC.

The chain combines TRBV25-1 with TRBJ2-1; D is possibly TRBD1 (5 bases). Per the germline V gene, CDR1 is MGHDK and CDR2 is SYGVNS. The V end was cut by 4 bases, the J end by 8 bases, with 6 bases between. CDR3 length: 11 residues. CDR3 protein: CASSAQDEQFF. CDR3 nucleotides: TGTGCCAGCAGTGCACAGGATGAGCAGTTCTTC.

V usage is TRBV28 and J usage is TRBJ1-2; D might be TRBD1 (5 bases). Germline loops: CDR1 MDHEN, CDR2 SYDVKM. This CDR3 is built from 16 residues. Trimming pared 4 bases from V and 6 bases from J, leaving 21 bases between. CDR3 in DNA: TGTGCCAGCAGTTATGGGGGTTCGTATTTAGAAAATGGCTACACCTTC. This translates into CASSYGGSYLENGYTF.

The gene calls are TRBV11-2 and TRBJ2-3; TRBD2 aligns across 9 bases. This CDR3 has 16 residues. The germline CDR1 and CDR2 sequences are SGHAT and FQNNGV. With V trimmed by 5 bases and J by 1 base, 7 bases remained unmatched. CDR3 in DNA: TGTGCCAGCAGCCGAGCCTTAGCGGGGGGCACAGATACGCAGTATTTT. It is translated as CASSRALAGGTDTQYF.

The V and J genes are TRBV9 and TRBJ1-5; D gene unclear. The CDR3 runs 15 residues. Germline CDR1 and CDR2: SGDLS and YYNGEE. Trimming left V 1 base short and J 1 base short, with 9 bases between. The CDR3 here is CASSVSSGSNQPQHF. In nucleotides, the CDR3 is TGTGCCAGCAGCGTATCTTCCGGAAGCAATCAGCCCCAGCATTTT.

This clone was seen only a few times. This chain uses TRBV30 with TRBJ2-5, with D uncertain. Germline CDR1 is GTSNPN and CDR2 is SVGIG (reference sequence). There are 12 residues in the CDR3. Between the trimmed V and J ends, which lost 2 bases and 3 bases, there was a span of 7 bases. The CDR3 loop reads CAWSSHKETQYF. CDR3 nucleotides: TGTGCCTGGAGTTCCCATAAAGAGACCCAGTACTTC.

The chain links TRBV10-3 to TRBJ1-5; no firm D call. CDR1 is ENHRY, CDR2 SYGVKD, per germline. The CDR3 spans 13 residues. V was pared by 3 bases and J by 5 bases, with 8 bases between. The CDR3 reads CAISDGYDQPQHF. CDR3 nucleotide sequence: TGTGCCATCAGTGATGGGTACGATCAGCCCCAGCATTTT.

The chain recombines TRBV4-1 with TRBJ2-7, with unresolved D. The CDR3 is 16 amino acids. V dropped 4 bases and J dropped 3 bases, with 19 bases sitting between them. Germline CDR1 is MGHRA and CDR2 is YSYEKL. This CDR3 reads CASSLPSGVPVYEQYF. CDR3 coding DNA: TGCGCCAGCAGCCTGCCCAGTGGGGTCCCCGTCTACGAGCAGTACTTC.

This chain connects TRBV9 to TRBJ2-7; 10 nucleotides line up with TRBD2. Germline values: CDR1 SGDLS, CDR2 YYNGEE. Unmatched junction bases numbered 13, after V lost 4 bases and J lost 3 bases. This CDR3 comprises 17 residues. CDR3 sequence reads: CASSPQIGLAEDYEQYF. CDR3 nucleotide sequence: TGTGCCAGCAGCCCCCAAATAGGACTAGCGGAAGACTACGAGCAGTACTTC.

V and J are TRBV19 and TRBJ1-4; D may be TRBD1 (5 bases). This CDR3 spans 14 amino acids. Trimming took off 3 bases at V and 8 bases at J, with 13 bases between the two ends. Germline V lookup: CDR1 LNHDA, CDR2 SQIVND (reference sequence). CDR3 DNA sequence: TGTGCCAGTAGTATTTTGGGGCTTGGCGAAAAACTGTTTTTT. It encodes CASSILGLGEKLFF.

With regard to this clone: The junction departs from the called germline gene at one end, perhaps through a read error. The chain uses TRBV3-1 (or the pseudogene TRBV3-2) and TRBJ1-2; D call uncertain. The V gene's germline CDR1 is LGHDT and CDR2 YNNKEL (reference sequence). CDR3 length: 13 amino acids. CDR3 sequence (DNA): TGTGCCAGCAGCCAATCCCGGGTCCAACTTTCTTCCTTC. Translation: CASSQSRVQLSSF.

CDR3 in amino acids: CASSDGQVDEQYF. CDR3 bases: TGCGCCAGCAGCGATGGACAGGTGGACGAGCAGTACTTC. The gene calls are TRBV5-1 and TRBJ2-7; 7 bases line up with TRBD1. This CDR3 is built from 13 residues. Germline V CDR1 and CDR2: SGHRS, YFSETQ. The V gene end was trimmed by 4 bases and the J gene end by 5 bases; junction bases not matched to a gene: 6.

The rearrangement joins TRBV7-9 to TRBJ2-5, with 7 nucleotides matching TRBD1. Germline CDR1 SEHNR, CDR2 FQNEAQ (reference sequence). The CDR3 spans 14 residues. V shed 5 bases and J 4 bases; nucleotides not matched to a gene: 7. The CDR3 nucleotides read TGTGCCAGCAGCCTAAACAGGGGCCTAGAGACCCAGTACTTC. Residues: CASSLNRGLETQYF.